The T cell receptor beta chain described here comes from a study of shared clonotypes between healthy human individuals. Between the trimmed V and J ends, which lost 2 bases and 5 bases, there was a span of 16 bases. The CDR3 is 15 residues long. Germline-derived CDR1 and CDR2 are MGHDK and SYGVNS. Genomic DNA from unsorted samples was obtained from around 99 million PBMCs (per sample). Some clones are missing from TCRdb's copy, which holds only in-frame ones; the method was immunoSEQ multiplex PCR. This sample has hundreds of thousands of clones, with around 78% found just once. This chain connects TRBV25-1 to TRBJ2-7, with D maybe TRBD1 (6 bases). Source material: PBMCs. This receptor was taken from a woman aged 40 to 55 in good health. Some clones in this sample may be carry-over from other donors' samples. CDR3 sequence: CASSEGGLVTNEQYF. CDR3 coding DNA: TGTGCCAGCAGTGAAGGGGGCCTGGTCACGAACGAGCAGTACTTC.